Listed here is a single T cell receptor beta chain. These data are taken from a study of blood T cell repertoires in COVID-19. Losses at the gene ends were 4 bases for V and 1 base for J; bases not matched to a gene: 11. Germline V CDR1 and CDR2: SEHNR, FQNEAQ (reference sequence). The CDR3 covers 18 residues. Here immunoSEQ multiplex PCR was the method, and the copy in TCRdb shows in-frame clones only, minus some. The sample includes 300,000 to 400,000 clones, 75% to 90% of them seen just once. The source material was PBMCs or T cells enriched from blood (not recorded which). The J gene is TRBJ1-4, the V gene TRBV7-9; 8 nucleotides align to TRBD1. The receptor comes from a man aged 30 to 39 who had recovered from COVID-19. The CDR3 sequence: CASSYGQGGLQTNEKLFF. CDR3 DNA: TGTGCCAGCAGCTACGGACAGGGTGGCCTCCAAACTAATGAAAAACTGTTTTTT.